This TCR beta chain was sequenced for a study of T cell changes during pregnancy in multiple sclerosis. Sequenced by immunoSEQ multiplex PCR; TCRdb stores in-frame clones only, minus some. In the table there are about 18,000 clones, approximately 84% of which are singletons. Sequencing was performed on CD8+ T cells from peripheral blood mononuclear cells, taken in the third trimester of pregnancy. This sequence was found in a female donor in good health, enrolled as a control in a pregnancy study.

CDR3 sequence reads: CASSLGGGGSDYGYTF. In DNA form, the CDR3 reads TGTGCCAGCAGCTTAGGAGGGGGCGGCTCAGACTATGGCTACACCTTC. This chain connects TRBV7-9 to TRBJ1-2; 7 bases line up with TRBD1. CDR3 length: 16 amino acids. The V gene's germline CDR1 is SEHNR and CDR2 FQNEAQ (reference sequence). Germline trimming cut 1 base from V and 3 bases from J; bases unmatched to any gene: 8.